This T cell receptor beta chain originates from a study of metastatic and nonmetastatic thyroid tumors. Study background: Repertoires were compared across blood and tumor or nodule tissue from malignant and benign thyroid patients.

Study results and caveats: Compared with benign nodules, malignant thyroid tumors were reported to have significantly higher TCR beta diversity in both blood and tumor.

Concerning this clone: The antigen remains undetermined.

No treatment of any kind had been given to any patient before thyroid surgery. Authors' analysis steps: CDR3 differences across clinicopathological groups were used to build a distant-metastasis classifier for papillary thyroid cancer. TCRdb reanalyzed the PCR reads with MiXCR. The V and J calls follow TCRdb's processing rather than the paper's. Of some 30,000 clones listed, more than 10% are singletons. The CDR3 spans 15 residues. Trimming shortened V by 2 bases and J by 3 bases, and 15 bases separated the two germline ends. CDR1 is SGHTS, CDR2 YDEGEE, per germline. The sequencing input was blood. The chain has TRBV5-8 and TRBJ2-7; perhaps TRBD2 as D (6 bases). This TCR came from a female donor with papillary thyroid cancer or a benign thyroid nodule (not recorded which). Some clones in this sample may be carry-over from other donors' samples. The CDR3 DNA follows: TGTGCCAGCAGCTTCAGTATACTAGCAGGCTACGAGCAGTACTTC. Translation: CASSFSILAGYEQYF.